Listed below are T cell receptor beta chains from one sample, sequenced in a study of T cells after yellow fever vaccination. In TCRdb, the 5' RACE reads were re-called with MiXCR into one record per CDR3 protein. The sample carries 450,000 to 650,000 distinct CDR3 sequences, approximately 12% recorded once. The sequencing used PBMCs, collected on the day of the yellow fever booster vaccination. These TCRs come from a man aged 25-45 years who received the YFV17D yellow fever vaccine. Both conserved end residues are part of each CDR3. The order of the fields is clone size, J gene, V gene, D gene, CDR3 DNA, CDR3 protein. The D gene is left open where the match is weak. A row's size may be missing; if present it is once, few, many or a size class.

- TRBJ2-5 TRBV7-2 - TGTGCCAGCCAGTCAGGAGGGGGCGGGGAGACCCAGTACTTC CASQSGGGGETQYF
- TRBJ2-1 TRBV11-2 - TGTGCCAGCAGCTTAGGGAGGGGAGGCTCCTACAATGAGCAGTTCTTC CASSLGRGGSYNEQFF
few TRBJ2-3 TRBV20-1 - TGCAGTGCTAGAGCTTCCACTACCCTTCCAGATACGCAGTATTTT CSARASTTLPDTQYF
many TRBJ2-5 TRBV7-2 - TGTGCCAGCAGCGTAGGGATTCAAGAGACCCAGTACTTC CASSVGIQETQYF
- TRBJ2-7 TRBV7-2 TRBD2 TGTGCCAGCAGCTTACTAGTAGCGGGGACCTACGAGCAGTACTTC CASSLLVAGTYEQYF
- TRBJ2-4 TRBV11-2 TRBD2 TGTGCCAGCAGCATCACTAGCGGGAGCGGGGTGGCCAAAAACATTCAGTACTTC CASSITSGSGVAKNIQYF
- TRBJ2-5 TRBV5-4 TRBD2 TGTGCCAGCAGCTTGGGATTAGCGGGAGGGCCAGAGACCCAGTACTTC CASSLGLAGGPETQYF
few TRBJ1-5 TRBV7-8 - TGTGCCAGCAGCTTCTCTAGGGTGAGCAATCAGCCCCAGCATTTT CASSFSRVSNQPQHF
few TRBJ2-7 TRBV5-5 - TGTGCCAGCAGCTTGACCAGTACGCTGTACGAGCAGTACTTC CASSLTSTLYEQYF
few TRBJ2-7 TRBV18 - TGTGCCAGCTCACCACCGTCCCGGGGGACCTACGAGCAGTACTTC CASSPPSRGTYEQYF
- TRBJ2-7 TRBV19 - TGTGCCAGTACAGGGGGCGCGGGGGTCTACGAGCAGTACTTC CASTGGAGVYEQYF
- TRBJ1-5 TRBV9 TRBD1 TGTGCCAGCAGCGTCGGGACAGCCCTTTATCAGCCCCAGCATTTT CASSVGTALYQPQHF
few TRBJ2-7 TRBV15 - TGTGCCACCAGCAGAGCAGGGCTAAACGAGCAGTACTTC CATSRAGLNEQYF
few TRBJ2-1 TRBV6-4 - TGTGCCAGCAGTGAAGGAGGGGGAACCTACAATGAGCAGTTCTTC CASSEGGGTYNEQFF
- TRBJ2-1 TRBV5-6 TRBD2 TGTGCCGGAGGACTAGCGGGGTACAATGAGCAGCTCTTC CAGGLAGYNEQLF
- TRBJ2-7 TRBV11-2 TRBD1 TGTGCCAGCAGCTTAAACCCCAGACAGGGCCAATTCTACGAGCAGTACTTC CASSLNPRQGQFYEQYF
few TRBJ2-5 TRBV7-9 - TGTGCCAGCAGCCTCGTTGGCAGGGTAGAGACCCAGTACTTC CASSLVGRVETQYF
- TRBJ2-7 TRBV19 TRBD2 TGTGCCAGTAGTGGGGCGGGAGAACAGTACTTC CASSGAGEQYF